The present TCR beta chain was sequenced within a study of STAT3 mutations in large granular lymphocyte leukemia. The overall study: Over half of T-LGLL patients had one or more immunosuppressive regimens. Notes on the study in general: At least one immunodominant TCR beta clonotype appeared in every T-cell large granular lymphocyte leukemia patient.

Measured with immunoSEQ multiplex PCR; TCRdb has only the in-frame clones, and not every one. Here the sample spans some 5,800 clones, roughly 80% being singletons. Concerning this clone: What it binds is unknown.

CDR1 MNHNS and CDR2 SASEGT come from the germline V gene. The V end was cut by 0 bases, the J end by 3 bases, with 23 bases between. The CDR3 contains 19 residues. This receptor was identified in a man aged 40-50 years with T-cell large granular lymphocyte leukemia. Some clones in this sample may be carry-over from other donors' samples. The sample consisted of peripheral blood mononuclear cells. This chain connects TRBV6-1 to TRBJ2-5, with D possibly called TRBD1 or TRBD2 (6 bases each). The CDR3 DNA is TGTGCCAGCAGTGAAGCCGGGGGCAGTAGGAGCAAGGAAAAAGAGACCCAGTACTTC. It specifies CASSEAGGSRSKEKETQYF.